Listed below are T cell receptor beta chains from one sample, sequenced in a study of blood T cell repertoires in COVID-19. Method: immunoSEQ multiplex PCR; TCRdb's copy keeps in-frame clones and lacks some. The sample gives some 340,000 clones, 80% to 90% of which show up once; about 5.4% is in the top ten. The sequenced sample consisted of PBMCs or T cells enriched from blood (not recorded which). These receptors all stem from a woman in her twenties or thirties who had recovered from COVID-19. The CDR3 runs from the conserved cysteine through the conserved F or W. A D gene is named only where the DNA matches it firmly. Only some rows state a clone size, as once, few, many or a class for expanded clones.

abundance: .
j_gene: TRBJ2-7
v_gene: TRBV6-5
d_gene: .
CDR3aa: CASSLRTGRDEQYF
CDR3nt: TGTGCCAGCAGCTTAAGGACAGGGAGGGACGAGCAGTACTTC

abundance: .
j_gene: TRBJ1-1
v_gene: TRBV2
d_gene: TRBD1
CDR3aa: CASRGDSFNTEAFF
CDR3nt: TGTGCCAGCAGGGGGGACAGCTTTAACACTGAAGCTTTCTTT

abundance: .
j_gene: TRBJ2-2
v_gene: TRBV19
d_gene: TRBD1
CDR3aa: CASKDRGPDTGELFF
CDR3nt: TGTGCCAGTAAGGACAGGGGGCCGGACACCGGGGAGCTGTTTTTT

abundance: .
j_gene: TRBJ1-2
v_gene: TRBV7-9
d_gene: .
CDR3aa: CASSSLEGTVPGYTF
CDR3nt: TGTGCCAGCAGCTCCCTGGAGGGGACGGTCCCCGGCTACACCTTC

abundance: .
j_gene: TRBJ1-2
v_gene: TRBV11-2
d_gene: TRBD1
CDR3aa: CASSNTGTGTKGVRGYTF
CDR3nt: TGTGCCAGCAGCAATACCGGGACAGGAACAAAAGGCGTACGTGGCTACACCTTC

abundance: once
j_gene: TRBJ1-1
v_gene: TRBV19
d_gene: .
CDR3aa: CASSRAGTEAFF
CDR3nt: TGTGCCAGTAGTAGGGCCGGCACTGAAGCTTTCTTT

abundance: .
j_gene: TRBJ1-5
v_gene: TRBV12-3/TRBV12-4
d_gene: .
CDR3aa: CASSQGFQPQHF
CDR3nt: TGTGCCAGCAGCCAGGGGTTTCAGCCCCAGCATTTT

abundance: once
j_gene: TRBJ1-2
v_gene: TRBV7-6
d_gene: TRBD1
CDR3aa: CASSDGTDRGYTF
CDR3nt: TGTGCCAGCAGCGATGGGACAGATCGTGGCTACACCTTC

abundance: .
j_gene: TRBJ1-3
v_gene: TRBV28
d_gene: TRBD1
CDR3aa: CASTTGGDSGNTIYF
CDR3nt: TGTGCCAGCACCACAGGGGGCGACTCTGGAAACACCATATATTTT

abundance: .
j_gene: TRBJ1-5
v_gene: TRBV19
d_gene: .
CDR3aa: CASRRRGGENQPQHF
CDR3nt: TGTGCCAGTCGGCGTCGGGGGGGGGAAAATCAGCCCCAGCATTTT

abundance: .
j_gene: TRBJ2-7
v_gene: TRBV6-5
d_gene: TRBD1
CDR3aa: CASSYSLTGTYEQYF
CDR3nt: TGTGCCAGCAGTTACTCGCTGACAGGGACCTACGAGCAGTACTTC

abundance: .
j_gene: TRBJ1-1
v_gene: TRBV19
d_gene: .
CDR3aa: CASSWGVTEAFF
CDR3nt: TGTGCCAGTAGTTGGGGGGTGACTGAAGCTTTCTTT

abundance: .
j_gene: TRBJ1-2
v_gene: TRBV29-1
d_gene: .
CDR3aa: CSGMTGGYGYTF
CDR3nt: TGCAGCGGGATGACAGGCGGCTATGGCTACACCTTC

abundance: .
j_gene: TRBJ2-5
v_gene: TRBV4-3
d_gene: TRBD2
CDR3aa: CASSRTGGGPQETQYF
CDR3nt: TGCGCCAGCAGCCGGACCGGGGGGGGCCCCCAAGAGACCCAGTACTTC

abundance: .
j_gene: TRBJ2-2
v_gene: TRBV4-1
d_gene: .
CDR3aa: CASSQSSRGTGELFF
CDR3nt: TGCGCCAGCAGCCAATCCTCCCGGGGCACCGGGGAGCTGTTTTTT

abundance: .
j_gene: TRBJ1-4
v_gene: TRBV4-1
d_gene: .
CDR3aa: CASSIRQSTNEKLFF
CDR3nt: TGCGCCAGCAGCATTCGACAGTCAACTAATGAAAAACTGTTTTTT

abundance: .
j_gene: TRBJ1-3
v_gene: TRBV27
d_gene: .
CDR3aa: CASSPDMSGNTIYF
CDR3nt: TGTGCCAGCAGTCCCGACATGTCTGGAAACACCATATATTTT